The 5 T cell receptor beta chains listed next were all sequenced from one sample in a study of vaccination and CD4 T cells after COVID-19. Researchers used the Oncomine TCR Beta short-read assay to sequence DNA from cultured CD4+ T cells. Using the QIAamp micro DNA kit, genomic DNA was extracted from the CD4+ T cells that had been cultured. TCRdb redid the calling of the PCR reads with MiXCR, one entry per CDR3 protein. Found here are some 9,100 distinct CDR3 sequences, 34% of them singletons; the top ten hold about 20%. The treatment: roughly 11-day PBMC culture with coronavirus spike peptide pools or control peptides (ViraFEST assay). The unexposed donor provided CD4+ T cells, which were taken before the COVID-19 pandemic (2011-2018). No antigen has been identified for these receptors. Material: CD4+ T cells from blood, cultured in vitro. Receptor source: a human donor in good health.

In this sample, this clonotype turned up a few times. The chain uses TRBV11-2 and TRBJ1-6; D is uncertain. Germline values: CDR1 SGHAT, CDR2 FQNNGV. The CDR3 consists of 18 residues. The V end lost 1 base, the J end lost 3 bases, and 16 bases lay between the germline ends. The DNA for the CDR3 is TGTGCCAGCAGCTTAGTACAGCCGGGCTGGCGCTATAATTCACCCCTCCACTTT. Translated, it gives CASSLVQPGWRYNSPLHF.

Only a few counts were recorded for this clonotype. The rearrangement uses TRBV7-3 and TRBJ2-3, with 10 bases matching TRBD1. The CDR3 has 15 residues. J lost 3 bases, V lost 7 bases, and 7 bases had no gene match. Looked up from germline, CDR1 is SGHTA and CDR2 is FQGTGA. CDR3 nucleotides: TGTGCCAGCACCCCCGACAGGGGGCGGACAGATACGCAGTATTTT. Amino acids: CASTPDRGRTDTQYF.

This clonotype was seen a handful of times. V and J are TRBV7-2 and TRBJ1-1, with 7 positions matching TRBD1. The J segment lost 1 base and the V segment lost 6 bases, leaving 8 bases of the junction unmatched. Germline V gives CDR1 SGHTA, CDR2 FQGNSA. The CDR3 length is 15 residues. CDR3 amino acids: CASRPPTGRNTEAFF. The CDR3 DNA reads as TGTGCCAGCAGGCCCCCGACAGGGAGGAACACTGAAGCTTTCTTT. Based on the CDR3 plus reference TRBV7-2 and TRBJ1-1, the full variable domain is GAGVSQSPSNKVTEKGKDVELRCDPISGHTALYWYRQSLGQGLEFLIYFQGNSAPDKSGLPSDRFSAERTGGSVSTLTIQRTQQEDSAVYLCASRPPTGRNTEAFFGQGTRLTVV.

This chain's CDR3 is CSATPRTGQETQYF. As DNA, the CDR3 is TGCAGTGCTACACCTCGGACTGGCCAAGAGACCCAGTACTTC. V and J are TRBV20-1 and TRBJ2-5; maybe TRBD2 (5 bases). Germline CDR1 and CDR2: DFQATT and SNEGSKA (reference sequence). There are 14 residues in the CDR3. V dropped 4 bases and J dropped 1 base, with 13 bases sitting between them.

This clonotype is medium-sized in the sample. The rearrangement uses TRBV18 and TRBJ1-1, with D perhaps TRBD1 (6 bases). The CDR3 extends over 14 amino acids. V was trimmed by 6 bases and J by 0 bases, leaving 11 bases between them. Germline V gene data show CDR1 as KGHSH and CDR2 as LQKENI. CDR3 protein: CASSAGQLNTEAFF. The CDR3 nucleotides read TGTGCCAGCTCCGCCGGACAGCTGAACACTGAAGCTTTCTTT.